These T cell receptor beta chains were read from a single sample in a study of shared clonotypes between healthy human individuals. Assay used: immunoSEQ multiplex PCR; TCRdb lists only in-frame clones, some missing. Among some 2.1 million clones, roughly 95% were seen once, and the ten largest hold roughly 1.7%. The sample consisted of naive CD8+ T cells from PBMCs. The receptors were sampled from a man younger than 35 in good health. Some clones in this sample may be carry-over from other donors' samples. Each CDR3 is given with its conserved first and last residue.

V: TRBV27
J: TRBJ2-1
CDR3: CASRRGGSSYNEQFF

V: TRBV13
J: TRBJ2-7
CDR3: CASSYGQVYEQYF

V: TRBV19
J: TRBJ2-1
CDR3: CASSMQGAYNEQFF

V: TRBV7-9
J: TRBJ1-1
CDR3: CASTLLLEDAFF

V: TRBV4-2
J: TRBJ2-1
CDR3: CASSQDLEAGGNEQFF

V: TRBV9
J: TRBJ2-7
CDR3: CASSVGLARSYEQYF

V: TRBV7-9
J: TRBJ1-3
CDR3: CASSPRTGGAGNTIYF

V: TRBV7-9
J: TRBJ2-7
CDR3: CASSGRQGAPMEQYF

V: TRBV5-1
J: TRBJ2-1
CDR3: CASSLASSWVLDEQFF

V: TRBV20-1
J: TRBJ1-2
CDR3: CSANREGGYTF

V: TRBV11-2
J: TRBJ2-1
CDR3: CASSLRGVAEGSYNEQFF

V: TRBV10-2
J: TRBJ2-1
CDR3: CASSERGAYNEQFF

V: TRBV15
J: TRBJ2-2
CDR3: CATSRDSLGLAAGELFF

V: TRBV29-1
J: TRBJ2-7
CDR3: CSAGAGVYEQYF

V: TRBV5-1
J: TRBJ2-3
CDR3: CASSWTSGRSPDTQYF

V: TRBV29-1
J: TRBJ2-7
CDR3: CSVSDRAEQYF

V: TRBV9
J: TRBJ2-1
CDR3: CASSRGGGEQFF

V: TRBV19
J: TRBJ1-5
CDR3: CASSIDDKPADQPQHF

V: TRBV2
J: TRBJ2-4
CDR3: CASRKPQGLENIQYF

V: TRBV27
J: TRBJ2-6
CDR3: CASSSTDLTRSGANVLTF

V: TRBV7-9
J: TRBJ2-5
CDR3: CASSLLLAALETQYF

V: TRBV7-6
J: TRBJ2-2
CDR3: CASSLLASGRASGELFF

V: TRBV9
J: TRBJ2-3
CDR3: CASSHNLEGSTDTQYF

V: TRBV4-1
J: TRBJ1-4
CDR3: CASSPDPRPRGEKLFF

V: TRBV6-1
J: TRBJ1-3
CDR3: CASSARDSGNTIYF

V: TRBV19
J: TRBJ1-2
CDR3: CATLSWVLEKDYGYTF

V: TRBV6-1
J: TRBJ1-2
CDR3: CASRDWYGYTF

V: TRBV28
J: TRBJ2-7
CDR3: CASSERHSYEQYF

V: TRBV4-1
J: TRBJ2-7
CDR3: CASSQADTRGRYEQYF

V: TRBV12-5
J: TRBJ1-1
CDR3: CASGLGGNTEAFF

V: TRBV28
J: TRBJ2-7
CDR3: CATGAPRAEQYF